Each of the 10 T cell receptor beta chains below was sequenced from the same sample in a study of cytotoxic CD8 clonotypes in ibrutinib-treated CLL. Using immunoSEQ multiplex PCR, the repertoire was profiled, and TCRdb retains in-frame clones only, with some absent. The sample lists some 63,000 clones, over 75% seen once, with 3.1% in the top ten. Sequences were derived from PBMCs, sampled after 12 months of ibrutinib treatment. The receptors were gathered from a human donor with chronic lymphocytic leukemia.

This chain links TRBV28 with TRBJ2-7; perhaps D is TRBD1 or TRBD2 (5 bases each). The CDR3 spans 16 residues. Per the germline V gene, CDR1 is MDHEN and CDR2 is SYDVKM. V was pared by 5 bases and J by 6 bases, with 23 bases between. CDR3 nucleotides: TGTGCCAGCAGTGATTCGATAGCAGGGAGAGGCTCCGAGCAGTACTTC. Its protein is CASSDSIAGRGSEQYF.

The chain uses TRBV9 and TRBJ1-1; D is uncertain. CDR3 length: 14 residues. Per germline, CDR1 SGDLS and CDR2 YYNGEE. V shed 0 bases and J shed 1 base, with 7 bases lying between them. The CDR3 region has the DNA TGTGCCAGCAGCGTAGGACTTCCGAACACTGAAGCTTTCTTT. Its translation is CASSVGLPNTEAFF.

This clone was recorded only once. V and J are TRBV19 and TRBJ1-5; D unresolved. The CDR3 contains 15 residues. The V end lost 3 bases, the J end lost 0 bases, and 9 bases lay between the germline ends. Germline loops: CDR1 LNHDA, CDR2 SQIVND (reference sequence). In DNA form, the CDR3 reads TGTGCCAGTAGTATTAGTACAGTTAGCAATCAGCCCCAGCATTTT. Amino acid sequence: CASSISTVSNQPQHF.

This chain links TRBV5-1 with TRBJ2-7; D remains unclear. This CDR3 contains 12 residues. Germline lookup yields CDR1 SGHRS and CDR2 YFSETQ. Trimming removed 0 bases at V and 5 bases at J, with 6 bases between. The DNA of the CDR3 is TGCGCCAGCAGCTTGGGAGTAGACGAGCAGTACTTC. Protein: CASSLGVDEQYF.

The V call is TRBV9, the J call TRBJ2-7; the D gene is possibly TRBD2 (6 bases). This CDR3 spans 13 amino acids. Germline assignment: CDR1 SGDLS and CDR2 YYNGEE. Trimming stripped 4 bases from V and 6 bases from J, with 14 bases between. The CDR3 is CASSPTGLFEQYF. The CDR3 bases are TGTGCCAGCAGCCCAACCGGACTATTCGAGCAGTACTTC.

The chain links TRBV28 to TRBJ2-1, with 7 bases lining up with TRBD2. Looked up from germline, CDR1 is MDHEN and CDR2 is SYDVKM. V trimming: 1 base; J trimming: 4 bases; junction bases outside the gene matches: 13. The CDR3 contains 18 residues. The CDR3 here is CASSLFSWASGPYNEQFF. DNA of the CDR3: TGTGCCAGCAGTTTATTTTCCTGGGCTAGCGGTCCTTACAATGAGCAGTTCTTC.

The rearrangement joins TRBV28 to TRBJ1-5; 10 bases are a match to TRBD1. Germline trimming cut 4 bases from V and 6 bases from J; bases unmatched to any gene: 9. CDR1 is MDHEN, CDR2 SYDVKM, per germline. This CDR3 is built from 16 residues. The CDR3 spells CASSSGTGEFSQPQHF. CDR3 nucleotides: TGTGCCAGCAGTTCCGGGACAGGGGAGTTCAGTCAGCCCCAGCATTTT.

This clone was picked up one time. This chain joins TRBV10-3 and TRBJ2-3; D gene unclear. Trimming removed 4 bases from V and 5 bases from J, with 4 bases in between. Per germline, CDR1 ENHRY and CDR2 SYGVKD. The CDR3 length is 11 residues. The CDR3 sequence is CAISAGDTQYF. The DNA for the CDR3 is TGTGCCATCAGTGCGGGAGATACGCAGTATTTT.

In this sample, this clone turned up once. The chain couples TRBV29-1 to TRBJ1-3, with TRBD1 matching over 7 bases. Unmatched junction bases numbered 9, after V lost 4 bases and J lost 0 bases. This CDR3 is 16 amino acids long. Germline V gene lookup returns CDR1 SQVTM and CDR2 ANQGSEA. This CDR3 reads CSVGHDRAPSGNTIYF. The CDR3 DNA reads as TGCAGCGTTGGGCACGACAGGGCACCCTCTGGAAACACCATATATTTT.

This rearrangement joins TRBV7-9 to TRBJ1-2, with D hard to call. Germline-derived CDR1 and CDR2 are SEHNR and FQNEAQ (reference sequence). V shed 5 bases and J shed 5 bases, with 15 bases lying between them. The CDR3 is 14 amino acids. The CDR3 loop is CASSPEGRPYGYTF. The CDR3 nucleotides are TGTGCCAGCAGCCCAGAGGGCCGCCCGTATGGCTACACCTTC.